The 3 T cell receptor beta chains given below trace back to one sample, sequenced in a study of T cells after yellow fever vaccination. TCRdb independently ran MiXCR on the 5' RACE reads; one entry per CDR3 protein. The table includes about 340,000 distinct CDR3 sequences, roughly 8.7% detected once. Sequencing used PBMCs, obtained on the day of the first yellow fever vaccination. The origin of the receptors is a young man who received the YFV17D yellow fever vaccine.

V and J are TRBV5-5 and TRBJ2-7; 9 bases fit TRBD1. V gave up 2 bases and J gave up 3 bases; unmatched junction bases: 12. CDR1 SGHKS and CDR2 YYEKEE come from the germline V gene (reference sequence). This CDR3 is built from 17 residues. CDR3 region: CASSFSPGQGYGYEQYF. CDR3 sequence (DNA): TGTGCCAGCAGCTTTAGTCCAGGACAGGGGTACGGCTACGAGCAGTACTTC.

Note on this clonotype: Germline is not matched at one junction end, which may reflect a read error. The rearrangement joins TRBV5-1 to TRBJ2-2; 7 bases align to TRBD1. Germline CDR1 and CDR2: SGHRS and YFSETQ. CDR3 size: 15 residues. The CDR3 DNA reads as TGCGCCAGCAGCTACCGACAGGGTAACATCGGGGAGCTGTTTTTT. Translated: CASSYRQGNIGELFF.

This clonotype was counted a few times. The chain combines TRBV5-1 with TRBJ2-6; D tentatively fits TRBD1 or TRBD2 (5 bases each). The V gene lost 7 bases and the J gene lost 4 bases, with 21 bases spanning the gap. This CDR3 contains 17 residues. The germline V gene has CDR1 SGHRS and CDR2 YFSETQ. Here the CDR3 reads CASSREGTGSGANVLTF. CDR3 sequence (DNA): TGCGCCAGCTCGCGTGAGGGGACGGGGTCAGGGGCCAACGTCCTGACTTTC. Filled out from reference TRBV5-1 and TRBJ2-6, the complete variable domain reads KAGVTQTPRYLIKTRGQQVTLSCSPISGHRSVSWYQQTPGQGLQFLFEYFSETQRNKGNFPGRFSGRQFSNSRSEMNVSTLELGDSALYLCASSREGTGSGANVLTFGAGSRLTVL.